This T cell receptor (beta chain) derives from a study of T cells in Graves' hyperthyroidism and ophthalmopathy (dated by TCRdb to the late 2010s). A note on the overall study: Peripheral blood was collected at initial diagnosis, before any treatment. TCR V-J signatures able to tell the groups apart were searched for in a discovery cohort of 100 patients, of whom 43 had Graves' ophthalmopathy and 57 had stable Graves' hyperthyroidism. Prospective prediction of ophthalmopathy was tested in an independent validation cohort of 18 to 20 hyperthyroidism patients and 17 patients who later progressed to ophthalmopathy. For training and testing, the 100 or so patients in the discovery cohort were randomly divided in a 7:3 ratio. In roughly six Graves' hyperthyroidism patients, the study also compared T-cell repertoires from thyroid tissue with T-cell repertoires from blood. Following sampling, methimazole starting at 30 mg daily was given to hyperthyroidism patients, and high-dose intravenous methylprednisolone was given to ophthalmopathy patients. The paper describes TCR Vbeta CDR3 sequencing of 135 peripheral blood samples, made up of around 41 ophthalmopathy patients, around 78 hyperthyroidism patients and 17 progressor patients.

This clonotype has at least ten counts. What this receptor recognizes is not known. Per-base qualities were not stored, and no clone one base away is much larger. Amplification of TCR beta CDR3 regions was carried out from RNA transcripts. The first round of RT-PCR for the TCR CDR3 was performed with the HTBI primer set and the Qiagen OneStep RT-PCR kit. Libraries were constructed in a second round of multiplex PCR, after which size selection and purification were performed. Libraries were sequenced paired-end with 100 bp reads on an Illumina HiSeq2000. As for the authors' bioinformatics: SOAPnuke was used to process the raw data, throwing out any read that contained adapters or uncalled bases, had a mean Phred below 15, or lacked an exact constant-primer or identifier match. High-quality paired reads were merged with COPE v1.2.5, and unique nucleotide sequences were defined as clonotypes. MiTCR v1.1 was used to align clonotypes to the IMGT TRBV, TRBD and TRBJ reference segments. Analysis was restricted to V-J combinations with a frequency above 0.0001, which covered 99.2% of repertoires. The TCS score was defined as F50 (clonal expansion) divided by E x V (chaos), with BLOSUM62-based TCRdist calculated between CDR3 peptides within each V-J. Welch's t-statistics and random forest reduced fewer than 600 V-J features to 13, which were used in a naive Bayes classifier (R e1071). The raw public data were reprocessed by TCRdb itself: fastp quality trimming at Q25, MiXCR clonotype calling, in-frame beta chains only. A single entry per CDR3 protein holds the most common genes and DNA from its merged rows. TCRdb's processing, not the authors', yielded these V and J calls. This sample comprises about 770,000 distinct CDR3 sequences, around 20% of them detected only once. The ten largest make up 16% of the sample.

The CDR3 contains 14 residues, cysteine and phenylalanine counted. Only the CDR3 part of the read is kept: 42 bases, read in frame from the first base. V lost 5 bases and J lost 5 bases, and the count of bases not matched to a germline gene is 7. Overall study outcomes, separate from this receptor: A model built on a 13 V-J signature distinguished ophthalmopathy from stable hyperthyroidism, reaching roughly 88% sensitivity and around 81% specificity in cross-validation and 80%/75% in testing. In validation, the model predicted progression to ophthalmopathy with approximately 71% sensitivity and over 72% specificity, a median of around 6.6 months before onset. Sample size was not statistically predetermined, and blinding of investigators to group allocation was not performed. Blood samples also contained most of the expanded thyroid clonotypes (frequency above 0.001), which suggests that blood repertoires may reflect thyroid immune responses.

The hyperthyroidism patients were between 18 and 65 years old and newly diagnosed, with a disease duration of less than 2 months. The study excluded patients with uncontrolled infections, other autoimmune diseases, pregnancy or lactation. Clinical symptoms, serum thyroxine and TRAb, thyroid ultrasound, and orbital computed tomography formed the basis for the diagnoses. For progressor patients, blood was drawn at the first diagnosis of hyperthyroidism, before any ophthalmopathy symptoms had appeared. PBMCs were isolated from approximately 10 ml of fresh peripheral blood by Ficoll-Paque density gradient centrifugation. Progressor patients were defined as those initially diagnosed with Graves' hyperthyroidism in whom ophthalmopathy developed during follow-up. Total RNA was extracted with Trizol reagent, and quality was checked on an Agilent 2100 Bioanalyzer.

This receptor was obtained from a woman aged 45-65 years with Graves' hyperthyroidism that later progressed to Graves' ophthalmopathy. The rearrangement combines TRBV12-3 or TRBV12-4 with TRBJ2-3; 7 nucleotides in the junction match TRBD1. Source material: blood. In nucleotides, the sequence is TGTGCCAGCAGTCTTCAGACAGGGCGAGATACGCAGTATTTT. Translated, this is CASSLQTGRDTQYF.